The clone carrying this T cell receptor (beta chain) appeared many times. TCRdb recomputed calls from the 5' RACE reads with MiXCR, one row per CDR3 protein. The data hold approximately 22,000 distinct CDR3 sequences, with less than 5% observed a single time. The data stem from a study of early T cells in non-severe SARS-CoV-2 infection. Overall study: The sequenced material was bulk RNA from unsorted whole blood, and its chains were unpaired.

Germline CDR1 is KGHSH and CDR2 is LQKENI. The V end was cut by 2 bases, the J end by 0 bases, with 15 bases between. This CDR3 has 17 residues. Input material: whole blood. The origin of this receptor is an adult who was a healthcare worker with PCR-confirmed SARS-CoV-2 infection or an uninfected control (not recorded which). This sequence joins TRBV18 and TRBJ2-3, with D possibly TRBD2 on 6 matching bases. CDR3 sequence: CASSPEGGRPSTDTQYF. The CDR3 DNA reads TGTGCCAGCTCACCAGAGGGAGGACGCCCTAGCACAGATACGCAGTATTTT. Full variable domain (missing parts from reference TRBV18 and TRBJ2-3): NAGVMQNPRHLVRRRGQEARLRCSPMKGHSHVYWYRQLPEEGLKFMVYLQKENIIDESGMPKERFSAEFPKEGPSILRIQQVVRGDSAAYFCASSPEGGRPSTDTQYFGPGTRLTVL.